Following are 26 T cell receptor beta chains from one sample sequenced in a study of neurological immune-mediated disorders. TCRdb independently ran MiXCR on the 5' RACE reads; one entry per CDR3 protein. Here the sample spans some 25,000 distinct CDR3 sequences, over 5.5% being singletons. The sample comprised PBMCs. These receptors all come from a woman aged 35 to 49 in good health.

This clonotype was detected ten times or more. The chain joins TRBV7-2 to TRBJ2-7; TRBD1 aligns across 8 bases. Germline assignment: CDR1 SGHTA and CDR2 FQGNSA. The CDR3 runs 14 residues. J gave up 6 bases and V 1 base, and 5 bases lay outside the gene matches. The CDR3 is CASSLGGQVSEQYF. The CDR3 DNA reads TGTGCCAGCAGCTTAGGGGGACAGGTATCCGAGCAGTACTTC.

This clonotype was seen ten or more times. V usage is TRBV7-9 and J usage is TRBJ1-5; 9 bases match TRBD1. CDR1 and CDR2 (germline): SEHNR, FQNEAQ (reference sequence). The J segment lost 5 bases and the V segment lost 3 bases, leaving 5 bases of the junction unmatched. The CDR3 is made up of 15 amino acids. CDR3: CASSLGQGGDQPQHF. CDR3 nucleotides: TGTGCCAGCAGCTTGGGACAGGGTGGTGATCAGCCCCAGCATTTT.

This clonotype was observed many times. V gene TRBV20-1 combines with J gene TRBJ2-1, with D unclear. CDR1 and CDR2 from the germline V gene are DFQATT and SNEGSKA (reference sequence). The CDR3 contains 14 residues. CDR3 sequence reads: CTASGDGRDNEQFF. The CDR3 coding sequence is TGCACCGCTAGTGGGGATGGTCGGGACAATGAGCAGTTCTTC.

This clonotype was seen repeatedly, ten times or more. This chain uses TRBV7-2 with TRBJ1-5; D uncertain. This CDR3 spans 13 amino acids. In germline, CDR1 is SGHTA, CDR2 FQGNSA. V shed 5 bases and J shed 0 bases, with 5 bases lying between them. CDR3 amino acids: CASSQNSNQPQHF. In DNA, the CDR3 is TGTGCCAGCAGCCAAAATAGCAATCAGCCCCAGCATTTT.

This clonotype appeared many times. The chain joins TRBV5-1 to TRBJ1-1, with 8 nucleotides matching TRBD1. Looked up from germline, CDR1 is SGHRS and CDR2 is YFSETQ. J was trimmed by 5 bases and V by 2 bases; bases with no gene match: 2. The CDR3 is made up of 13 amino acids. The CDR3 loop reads CASSFTGGTEAFF. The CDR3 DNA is TGCGCCAGCAGCTTCACAGGGGGTACTGAAGCTTTCTTT.

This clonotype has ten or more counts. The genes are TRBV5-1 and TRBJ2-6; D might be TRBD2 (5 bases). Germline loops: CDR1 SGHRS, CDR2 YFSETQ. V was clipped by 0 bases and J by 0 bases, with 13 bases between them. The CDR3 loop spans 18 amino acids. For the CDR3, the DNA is TGCGCCAGCAGCTTGGCAACGGGAAGGTTCTCTGGGGCCAACGTCCTGACTTTC. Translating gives CASSLATGRFSGANVLTF.

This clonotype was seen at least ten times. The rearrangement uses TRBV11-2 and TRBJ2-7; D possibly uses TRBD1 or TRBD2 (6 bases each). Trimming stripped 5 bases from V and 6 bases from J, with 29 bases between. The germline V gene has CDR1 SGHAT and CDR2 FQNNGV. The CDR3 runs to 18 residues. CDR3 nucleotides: TGTGCCAGCAGCCTGGGGCGGGGTTACAGGGTTTTTAAGGGCGAGCAGTACTTC. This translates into CASSLGRGYRVFKGEQYF.

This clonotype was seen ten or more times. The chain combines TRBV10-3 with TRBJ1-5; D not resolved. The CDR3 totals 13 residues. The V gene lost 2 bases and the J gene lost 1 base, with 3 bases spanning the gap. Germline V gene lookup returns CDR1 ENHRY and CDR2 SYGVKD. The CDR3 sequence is CAISEGSNQPQHF. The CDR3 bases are TGTGCCATCAGTGAGGGCAGCAATCAGCCCCAGCATTTT.

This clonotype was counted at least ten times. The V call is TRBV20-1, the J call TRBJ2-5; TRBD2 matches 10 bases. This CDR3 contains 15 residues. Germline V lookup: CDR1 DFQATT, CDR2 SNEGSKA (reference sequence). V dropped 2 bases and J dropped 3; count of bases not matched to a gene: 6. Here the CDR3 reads CSARWPGLAKETQYF. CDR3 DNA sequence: TGCAGTGCTAGATGGCCGGGACTAGCGAAAGAGACCCAGTACTTC.

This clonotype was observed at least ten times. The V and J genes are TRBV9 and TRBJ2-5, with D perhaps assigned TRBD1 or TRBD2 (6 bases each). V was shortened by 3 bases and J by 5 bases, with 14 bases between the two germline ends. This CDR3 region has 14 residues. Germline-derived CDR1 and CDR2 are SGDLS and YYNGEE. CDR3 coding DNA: TGTGCCAGCAGCGAAAGGGGGACTTTGGAGACCCAGTACTTC. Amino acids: CASSERGTLETQYF.

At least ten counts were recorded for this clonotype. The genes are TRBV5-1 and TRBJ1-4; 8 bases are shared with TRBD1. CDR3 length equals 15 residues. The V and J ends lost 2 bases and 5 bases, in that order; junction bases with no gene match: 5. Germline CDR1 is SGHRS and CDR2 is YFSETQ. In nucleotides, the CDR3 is TGCGCCAGCAGCTTCGACAGGGGACACAATGAAAAACTGTTTTTT. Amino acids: CASSFDRGHNEKLFF.

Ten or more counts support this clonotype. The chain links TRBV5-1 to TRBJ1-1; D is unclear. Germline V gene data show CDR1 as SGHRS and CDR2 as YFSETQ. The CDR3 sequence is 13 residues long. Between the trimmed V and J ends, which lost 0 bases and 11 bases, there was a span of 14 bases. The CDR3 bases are TGCGCCAGCAGCTTGGACGGATTTGGGTATGCTTTCTTT. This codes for CASSLDGFGYAFF.

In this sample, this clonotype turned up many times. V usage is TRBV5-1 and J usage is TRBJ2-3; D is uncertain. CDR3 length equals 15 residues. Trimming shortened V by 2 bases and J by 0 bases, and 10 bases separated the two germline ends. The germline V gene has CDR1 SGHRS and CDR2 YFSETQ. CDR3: CASSFTPTSTDTQYF. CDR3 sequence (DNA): TGCGCCAGCAGCTTTACTCCCACTAGCACAGATACGCAGTATTTT.

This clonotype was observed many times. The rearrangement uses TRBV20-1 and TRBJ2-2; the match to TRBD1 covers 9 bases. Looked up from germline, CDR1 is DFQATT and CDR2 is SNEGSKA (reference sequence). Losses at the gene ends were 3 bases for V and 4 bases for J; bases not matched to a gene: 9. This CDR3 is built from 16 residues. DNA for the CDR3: TGCAGTGCTAGGTCGACAGGGGGAGTTGGCACCGGGGAGCTGTTTTTT. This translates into CSARSTGGVGTGELFF.

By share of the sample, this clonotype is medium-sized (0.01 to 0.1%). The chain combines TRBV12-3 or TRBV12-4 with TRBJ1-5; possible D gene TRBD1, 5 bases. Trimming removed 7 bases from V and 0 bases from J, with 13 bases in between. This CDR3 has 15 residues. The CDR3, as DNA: TGTGCCAGCACCCTGGGACTAAATAGCAATCAGCCCCAGCATTTT. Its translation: CASTLGLNSNQPQHF.

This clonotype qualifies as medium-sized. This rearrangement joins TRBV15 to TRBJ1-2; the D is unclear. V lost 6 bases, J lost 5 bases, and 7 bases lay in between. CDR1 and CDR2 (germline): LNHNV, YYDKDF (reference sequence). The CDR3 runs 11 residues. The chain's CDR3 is CATSAGYGYTF. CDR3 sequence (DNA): TGTGCCACCAGTGCCGGTTATGGCTACACCTTC. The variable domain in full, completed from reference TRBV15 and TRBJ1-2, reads DAMVIQNPRYQVTQFGKPVTLSCSQTLNHNVMYWYQQKSSQAPKLLFHYYDKDFNNEADTPDNFQSRRPNTSFCFLDIRSPGLGDTAMYLCATSAGYGYTFGSGTRLTVV.

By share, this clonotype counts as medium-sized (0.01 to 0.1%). The CDR3 spells CASSLAAAWTPPYEQYF. CDR3 DNA sequence: TGTGCCAGCAGCTTAGCCGCAGCATGGACACCGCCCTACGAGCAGTACTTC. The gene calls are TRBV7-8 and TRBJ2-7; tentatively, D is TRBD1 (5 bases). This CDR3 has 17 residues. The germline V gene has CDR1 SGHVS and CDR2 FQNEAQ. V dropped 0 bases and J dropped 2 bases, with 17 bases sitting between them.

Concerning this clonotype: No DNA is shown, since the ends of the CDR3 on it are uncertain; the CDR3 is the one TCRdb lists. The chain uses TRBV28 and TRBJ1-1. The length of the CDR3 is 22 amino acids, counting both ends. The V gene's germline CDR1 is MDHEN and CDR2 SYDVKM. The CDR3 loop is CAVLAGLSSYEQYFGPNTEAFF.

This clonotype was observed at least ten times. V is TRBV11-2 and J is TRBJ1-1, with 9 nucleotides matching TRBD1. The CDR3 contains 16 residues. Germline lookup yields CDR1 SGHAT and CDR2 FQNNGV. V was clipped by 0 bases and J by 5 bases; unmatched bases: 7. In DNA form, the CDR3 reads TGTGCCAGCAGCTTAGATCCGGGACAGGGTGGGACTGAAGCTTTCTTT. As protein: CASSLDPGQGGTEAFF.

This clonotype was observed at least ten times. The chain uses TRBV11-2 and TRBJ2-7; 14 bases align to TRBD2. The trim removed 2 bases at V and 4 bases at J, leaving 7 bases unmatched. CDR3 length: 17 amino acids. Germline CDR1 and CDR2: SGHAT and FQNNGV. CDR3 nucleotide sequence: TGTGCCAGCAGCTTATCCGCGACTAGCGGGAGGGGGTACGAGCAGTACTTC. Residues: CASSLSATSGRGYEQYF.

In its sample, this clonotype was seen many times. Here the CDR3 DNA reads TGTGCCAGCAGCCCTAGGGGCAGCCTTTCCCCCGGGGAGCTGTTTTTT. It translates to CASSPRGSLSPGELFF. The chain uses TRBV21-1 and TRBJ2-2; the tabulated D call, TRBD1, remains unverified against the DNA. TRBV21-1 is reported as a pseudogene. This CDR3 comprises 16 residues.

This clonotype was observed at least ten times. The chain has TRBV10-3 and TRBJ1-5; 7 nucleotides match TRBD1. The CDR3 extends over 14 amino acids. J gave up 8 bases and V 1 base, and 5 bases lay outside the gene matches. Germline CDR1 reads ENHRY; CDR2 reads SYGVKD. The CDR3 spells CAISEFRGGEPQHF. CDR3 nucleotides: TGTGCCATCAGTGAGTTCAGGGGGGGAGAGCCCCAGCATTTT.

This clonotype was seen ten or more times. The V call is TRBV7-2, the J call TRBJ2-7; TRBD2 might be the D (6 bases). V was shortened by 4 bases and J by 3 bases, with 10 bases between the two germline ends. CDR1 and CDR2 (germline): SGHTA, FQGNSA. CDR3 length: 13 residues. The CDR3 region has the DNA TGTGCCAGCAGCTCGGGAGTGTACTACGAGCAGTACTTC. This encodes CASSSGVYYEQYF.

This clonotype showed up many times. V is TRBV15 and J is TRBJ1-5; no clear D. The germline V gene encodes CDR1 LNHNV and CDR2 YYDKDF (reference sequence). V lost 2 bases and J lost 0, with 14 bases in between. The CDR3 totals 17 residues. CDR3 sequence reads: CATSRSLGISSNQPQHF. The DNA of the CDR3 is TGTGCCACCAGCAGATCATTGGGGATTTCTAGCAATCAGCCCCAGCATTTT.

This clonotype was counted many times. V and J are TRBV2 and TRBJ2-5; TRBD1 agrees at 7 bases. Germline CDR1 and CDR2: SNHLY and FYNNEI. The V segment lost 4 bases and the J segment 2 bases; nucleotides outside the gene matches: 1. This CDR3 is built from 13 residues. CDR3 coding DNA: TGTGCCAGCAGTGGACAGGGACAAGAGACCCAGTACTTC. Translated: CASSGQGQETQYF.

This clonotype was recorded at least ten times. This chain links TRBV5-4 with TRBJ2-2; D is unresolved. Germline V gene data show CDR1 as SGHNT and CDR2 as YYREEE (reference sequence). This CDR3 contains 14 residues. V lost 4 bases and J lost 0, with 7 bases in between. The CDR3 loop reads CASSPTTNTGELFF. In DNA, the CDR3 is TGTGCCAGCAGCCCTACAACGAACACCGGGGAGCTGTTTTTT.